This T cell receptor (beta chain) derives from a study of cytomegalovirus exposure and HLA in healthy donors. The PCR ran on 60 Vbeta and 13 Jbeta primers. The assay was immunoSEQ multiplex PCR, and TCRdb's table has in-frame clones only and misses some. Here the sample spans under 200,000 clones, 80% being singletons. The germline V gene encodes CDR1 SGHKS and CDR2 YYEKEE (reference sequence). The CDR3 runs 15 residues. Between the trimmed V and J ends, which lost 0 bases and 0 bases, there was a span of 7 bases. The sequence came from a man in his late teens or twenties in good health and CMV-seropositive. Sequenced: PBMCs. The genes are TRBV5-5 and TRBJ1-3; D is undetermined. The CDR3: CASSLGWASGNTIYF. The CDR3 nucleotides read TGTGCCAGCAGCTTGGGATGGGCCTCTGGAAACACCATATATTTT.